This is a list of T cell receptor beta chains from one sample in a study of memory CD4+ T cells and cytomegalovirus serostatus. TCRdb's table, derived via immunoSEQ multiplex PCR, lists solely in-frame clones and lacks some. The profile shows approximately 44,000 clones, less than 85% of them singletons. Input material: memory CD4+ T cells from blood. The receptors were sampled from an adult in good health and CMV-seronegative. Each CDR3 is given with its conserved first and last residue. A D gene is named only where the DNA matches it firmly. Only some rows state a clone size, as once, few, many or a class for expanded clones.

TRBV5-1	.	TRBJ2-1	once	CASSLDGGPYNEQFF	TGCGCCAGCAGCTTGGACGGGGGTCCTTACAATGAGCAGTTCTTC
TRBV21-1	.	TRBJ2-7	.	CASSKLQGLISYEQYF	TGTGCCAGCAGCAAATTGCAGGGATTGATTTCCTACGAGCAGTACTTC
TRBV29-1	.	TRBJ1-1	.	CSVVAPGTAFF	TGCAGCGTTGTCGCCCCTGGGACAGCTTTCTTT
TRBV2	.	TRBJ2-3	.	CASSELSSMADTQYF	TGTGCCAGCAGTGAACTGTCTAGCATGGCAGATACGCAGTATTTT
TRBV7-2	.	TRBJ2-3	.	CASTQGPYTDTQYF	TGTGCCAGCACCCAGGGACCCTACACAGATACGCAGTATTTT
TRBV5-6	.	TRBJ1-6	few	CASSSVGWAGTRDSPLHF	TGTGCCAGCAGCTCGGTCGGGTGGGCAGGGACTAGGGATTCACCCCTCCACTTT
TRBV7-2	TRBD2	TRBJ2-7	.	CASSETSGAPYEQYF	TGTGCCAGCAGCGAGACTAGCGGGGCCCCCTACGAGCAGTACTTC
TRBV29-1	.	TRBJ2-5	.	CSLNSGGSETQYF	TGCAGCCTTAATTCCGGGGGTTCCGAGACCCAGTACTTC
TRBV25-1	.	TRBJ1-6	.	CASSDTGTARGPLHF	TGTGCCAGCAGTGACACCGGGACGGCAAGGGGACCCCTCCACTTT
TRBV30	.	TRBJ1-2	.	CAWSVHLWRRQNYGYTF	TGTGCCTGGAGCGTGCACTTATGGAGGCGACAGAACTATGGCTACACCTTC
TRBV11-1	TRBD1	TRBJ1-1	.	CASSPSPGQGANTEAFF	TGTGCCAGCAGCCCGTCCCCGGGACAGGGAGCCAACACTGAAGCTTTCTTT
TRBV6-5	.	TRBJ1-5	.	CASSPLTGFDQPQHF	TGTGCCAGCAGTCCTTTGACAGGATTTGATCAGCCCCAGCATTTT
TRBV28	.	TRBJ1-5	few	CASRISGGENQPQHF	TGTGCCAGCCGAATAAGCGGTGGGGAAAATCAGCCCCAGCATTTT
TRBV11-2	TRBD1	TRBJ1-2	.	CASSAYRGANYGYTF	TGTGCCAGCAGCGCATACAGGGGAGCTAACTATGGCTACACCTTC
TRBV5-4	.	TRBJ2-1	.	CASSLGGGDSPSHEQFF	TGTGCCAGCAGCTTGGGGGGAGGGGACAGCCCTTCCCATGAGCAGTTCTTC
TRBV4-2	.	TRBJ2-3	.	CASSPARKDTQYF	TGTGCCAGCAGCCCTGCCCGAAAAGATACGCAGTATTTT
TRBV21-1	.	TRBJ2-7	.	CASSAERDRFYEQYF	TGTGCCAGCAGCGCTGAAAGGGACAGGTTTTACGAGCAGTACTTC
TRBV27	.	TRBJ2-2	.	CASPSTGGDTGELFF	TGTGCCAGCCCTAGTACGGGTGGGGACACCGGGGAGCTGTTTTTT
TRBV21-1	.	TRBJ1-1	medium-sized	CASSKSENRDSGGTEAFF	TGTGCCAGCAGCAAAAGCGAAAACCGGGACAGCGGTGGCACTGAAGCTTTCTTT
TRBV6-5	.	TRBJ2-7	few	CASSFRGDTYEQYF	TGTGCCAGCAGTTTCCGGGGGGACACTTACGAGCAGTACTTC
TRBV19	TRBD1	TRBJ1-2	.	CASDRGTGGHYGGYTF	TGTGCCAGCGATCGCGGGACAGGTGGGCACTATGGAGGCTACACCTTC
TRBV4-1	.	TRBJ1-2	.	CASSQDSTGGPFYGYTF	TGCGCCAGCAGCCAAGATAGTACAGGCGGGCCCTTTTATGGCTACACCTTC
TRBV7-2	.	TRBJ1-1	.	CASSLRQPNTEAFF	TGTGCCAGCAGCTTACGGCAGCCTAACACTGAAGCTTTCTTT
TRBV7-9	.	TRBJ1-6	few	CASSPESVSPLHF	TGTGCCAGCAGTCCCGAGTCTGTTTCACCCCTCCACTTT
TRBV29-1	TRBD1	TRBJ2-3	.	CSVAPQGNTDTQYF	TGCAGCGTTGCACCACAGGGGAACACAGATACGCAGTATTTT
TRBV7-8	.	TRBJ2-3	.	CASSPPKEDTQYF	TGTGCCAGCAGCCCACCAAAAGAAGATACGCAGTATTTT
TRBV5-1	TRBD2	TRBJ2-5	.	CASSTTSGGAFETQYF	TGCGCCAGCAGCACTACTAGCGGGGGGGCCTTTGAGACCCAGTACTTC
TRBV10-1	TRBD1	TRBJ2-7	.	CASSDVGGQGAGEQYF	TGCGCCAGCAGTGATGTAGGGGGACAGGGGGCTGGAGAGCAGTACTTC
TRBV18	TRBD1	TRBJ1-3	.	CASSRRAGQDSGNTIYF	TGTGCCAGCTCACGAAGGGCGGGACAGGATTCCGGAAACACCATATATTTT
TRBV5-8	TRBD1	TRBJ2-7	few	CASSPGQGSYEQYF	TGTGCCAGCAGCCCCGGACAGGGCTCCTACGAGCAGTACTTC
TRBV21-1	.	TRBJ1-6	.	CASSKASDNSPLHF	TGTGCCAGCAGCAAAGCAAGCGATAATTCACCCCTCCACTTT
TRBV28	.	TRBJ1-5	.	CASSGHTDSNQPQHF	TGTGCCAGCAGTGGCCACACGGATAGCAATCAGCCCCAGCATTTT
TRBV6-1	.	TRBJ2-7	.	CASKGGRTYEQYF	TGTGCCAGCAAAGGCGGCAGAACCTACGAGCAGTACTTC
TRBV2	TRBD1	TRBJ2-7	.	CASILPGQGFFVTYEQYF	TGTGCCAGCATTCTCCCGGGACAGGGCTTTTTTGTAACCTACGAGCAGTACTTC
TRBV6-6	TRBD1	TRBJ2-7	once	CASSRDSGAQYF	TGTGCCAGCAGCCGGGACAGTGGCGCGCAGTACTTC
TRBV19	TRBD1	TRBJ1-2	.	CASSMPRTGGGNYGYTF	TGTGCCAGTAGTATGCCCCGGACAGGGGGCGGAAACTATGGCTACACCTTC
TRBV5-1	TRBD1	TRBJ2-5	.	CASSSGQGVQETQYF	TGCGCCAGCAGCTCGGGACAGGGGGTACAAGAGACCCAGTACTTC
TRBV29-1	.	TRBJ1-1	once	CSVRKHREGSTEAFF	TGCAGCGTTCGAAAACACAGGGAGGGTAGCACTGAAGCTTTCTTT
TRBV2	.	TRBJ1-5	.	CASSEMGAHSNQPQHF	TGTGCCAGCAGTGAAATGGGGGCCCATAGCAATCAGCCCCAGCATTTT
TRBV14	TRBD1	TRBJ1-2	.	CASAQGANYGYTF	TGTGCCAGCGCTCAGGGGGCAAACTATGGCTACACCTTC
TRBV29-1	.	TRBJ1-2	few	CSVGNSYDGYTF	TGCAGCGTTGGTAACTCATACGATGGCTACACCTTC
TRBV2	TRBD1	TRBJ1-1	few	CASRDRGYTEAFF	TGTGCCAGCAGGGACAGGGGTTATACTGAAGCTTTCTTT
TRBV5-4	.	TRBJ2-2	.	CASSLGQRGAGELFF	TGTGCCAGCAGCTTGGGACAGAGGGGGGCCGGGGAGCTGTTTTTT
TRBV7-8	.	TRBJ1-4	.	CATSLAPRGSREKLFF	TGTGCCACCAGCTTGGCCCCGCGGGGTAGCCGGGAAAAACTGTTTTTT
TRBV5-1	.	TRBJ2-5	.	CASSDRQPKETQYF	TGCGCCAGCAGCGACCGACAGCCGAAAGAGACCCAGTACTTC
TRBV7-2	TRBD1	TRBJ1-6	.	CASGSGQGRSSPLHF	TGTGCCAGCGGGTCGGGACAGGGCAGGTCTTCACCCCTCCACTTT
TRBV29-1	.	TRBJ2-3	.	CSVDGLHGDTQYF	TGCAGCGTTGACGGACTACACGGGGATACGCAGTATTTT
TRBV5-6	.	TRBJ2-7	few	CASSLEPGGAYEQYF	TGTGCCAGCAGCTTGGAGCCTGGTGGGGCCTACGAGCAGTACTTC
TRBV10-3	TRBD1	TRBJ2-7	.	CAITPGQGTHEQYF	TGTGCCATCACCCCGGGACAGGGGACCCACGAGCAGTACTTC
TRBV14	.	TRBJ2-3	.	CASSQEVYDTQYF	TGTGCCAGCAGCCAAGAGGTGTACGATACGCAGTATTTT
TRBV18	TRBD1	TRBJ1-6	.	CASSGQLNSPLHF	TGTGCCAGCTCGGGACAGCTAAATTCACCCCTCCACTTT
TRBV5-6	.	TRBJ2-2	.	CASSLGAGTNTGELFF	TGTGCCAGCAGCTTGGGGGCAGGGACGAACACCGGGGAGCTGTTTTTT
TRBV19	.	TRBJ2-7	.	CASTPSRGTYEQYF	TGTGCCAGTACCCCTTCCAGGGGTACCTACGAGCAGTACTTC
TRBV10-2	TRBD1	TRBJ2-7	few	CASDEGGLGEQYF	TGCGCCAGCGACGAAGGGGGCTTGGGCGAGCAGTACTTC
TRBV5-1	TRBD2	TRBJ2-3	medium-sized	CASSPREGDTQYF	TGCGCCAGCAGCCCAAGGGAGGGGGATACGCAGTATTTT
TRBV30	TRBD1	TRBJ1-3	few	CAWSVQGVVAIYF	TGTGCCTGGAGTGTACAGGGGGTCGTAGCCATATATTTT
TRBV6-1	.	TRBJ1-5	few	CASSRTYGNQPQHF	TGTGCCAGCAGCAGGACCTATGGGAATCAGCCCCAGCATTTT
TRBV7-8	.	TRBJ1-5	.	CASSFDRYNQPQHF	TGTGCCAGCAGCTTTGACAGGTACAATCAGCCCCAGCATTTT